The next 8 T cell receptor beta chains were all read from a single sample in a study of cytomegalovirus exposure and HLA in healthy donors. Primers included in the PCR were 60 Vbeta and 13 Jbeta primers. The data were produced by immunoSEQ multiplex PCR, yet TCRdb's version contains in-frame clones alone and is incomplete. This sample contains some 55,000 clones. Sequencing input: PBMCs. These receptors originate from a middle-aged woman in good health and CMV-seronegative.

The chain combines TRBV19 with TRBJ2-3, with TRBD2 identical over 9 bases. The CDR3 is 16 residues long. The germline V gene has CDR1 LNHDA and CDR2 SQIVND (reference sequence). J lost 0 bases, V lost 5 bases, and 6 bases had no gene match. CDR3 residues: CASSPTSGTSTDTQYF. CDR3 DNA sequence: TGTGCCAGTAGTCCGACTAGCGGAACTAGCACAGATACGCAGTATTTT.

The DNA for the CDR3 is TGTGCCAGCAGCCAAAACTGGCGGGGGCCCGTTCACAATGAGCAGTTCTTC. It yields the protein CASSQNWRGPVHNEQFF. The chain joins TRBV4-2 to TRBJ2-1; D perhaps matches TRBD2 (7 bases). Germline loops: CDR1 LGHNA, CDR2 YNFKEQ. With 2 bases removed from V and 5 bases from J, the gap between germline ends came to 19 bases. This CDR3 spans 17 amino acids.

V usage is TRBV5-6 and J usage is TRBJ2-3, with 9 bases that match TRBD2. Trimming took 6 bases from V and 7 from J; bases not matched to a gene: 9. Germline V gives CDR1 SGHDT, CDR2 YYEEEE. The CDR3 spans 14 residues. CDR3 nucleotides: TGTGCCAGCACCCAGGGACTAGCCGAAAATACGCAGTATTTT. As protein: CASTQGLAENTQYF. Drawing the rest from reference TRBV5-6 and TRBJ2-3, the complete variable domain is DAGVTQSPTHLIKTRGQQVTLRCSPKSGHDTVSWYQQALGQGPQFIFQYYEEEERQRGNFPDRFSGHQFPNYSSELNVNALLLGDSALYLCASTQGLAENTQYFGPGTRLTVL.

The rearrangement uses TRBV5-1 and TRBJ2-3; 11 nucleotides align to TRBD2. The germline gives CDR1 SGHRS, CDR2 YFSETQ. The trim removed 8 bases at V and 5 bases at J, leaving 10 bases unmatched. The CDR3 is made up of 15 amino acids. This CDR3 reads CASSLLAGVVDTQYF. CDR3 DNA: TGCGCCAGTTCCTTACTAGCGGGAGTGGTAGATACGCAGTATTTT.

The chain links TRBV19 to TRBJ1-1, with D uncertain. The CDR3 loop spans 13 amino acids. Germline CDR1 is LNHDA and CDR2 is SQIVND (reference sequence). V was trimmed by 4 bases and J by 5 bases, leaving 11 bases between them. DNA of the CDR3: TGTGCCAGTAGTAGGAGAGTGGATACTGAAGCTTTCTTT. Translation: CASSRRVDTEAFF.

This rearrangement joins TRBV19 to TRBJ1-1, with D uncertain. CDR1 is LNHDA, CDR2 SQIVND, per germline (reference sequence). Between the trimmed V and J ends, which lost 9 bases and 5 bases, there was a span of 22 bases. The CDR3 runs to 15 residues. In DNA, the CDR3 is TGTGCCAGCTCCCCTAGGAGGTCGGACGATACTGAAGCTTTCTTT. Residues: CASSPRRSDDTEAFF.

This chain joins TRBV5-8 and TRBJ2-5; D may be TRBD1 (5 bases). This CDR3 comprises 15 residues. Germline V lookup: CDR1 SGHTS, CDR2 YDEGEE. Between the trimmed V and J ends, which lost 4 bases and 5 bases, there was a span of 18 bases. CDR3 coding DNA: TGTGCCAGCAGCGTATCCTCAGGGATCAGCGAGACCCAGTACTTC. Translation gives CASSVSSGISETQYF.

V gene TRBV19 combines with J gene TRBJ1-2; perhaps TRBD1 as D (6 bases). V was cut by 3 bases and J by 4 bases, with 12 bases left in between. CDR3 length equals 14 residues. Germline V gene sequence: CDR1 LNHDA, CDR2 SQIVND (reference sequence). The CDR3 sequence: CASSIRTVSYGYTF. The CDR3 DNA sequence: TGTGCCAGTAGTATCAGGACAGTCTCCTATGGCTACACCTTC.